This T cell receptor (beta chain) was sequenced in a study of cytomegalovirus exposure and HLA in healthy donors. The PCR made use of 60 Vbeta and 13 Jbeta primers. Here immunoSEQ multiplex PCR was the method, and the copy in TCRdb shows in-frame clones only, minus some. Among about 160,000 clones listed, roughly four fifths were seen once. Deletions cut 0 bases from V and 4 bases from J, with 6 bases between. Germline lookup yields CDR1 SGDLS and CDR2 YYNGEE. This CDR3 contains 13 residues. This clonotype originated in a man between 45 and 60 years old in good health and CMV-seropositive. The chain recombines TRBV9 with TRBJ2-3; no clear D. The specimen was PBMCs. The CDR3 reads CASSVGDSDTQYF. CDR3 sequence (DNA): TGTGCCAGCAGCGTAGGAGACTCAGATACGCAGTATTTT. The variable domain in full, with the rest retrieved from reference TRBV9 and TRBJ2-3, is DSGVTQTPKHLITATGQRVTLRCSPRSGDLSVYWYQQSLDQGLQFLIQYYNGEERAKGNILERFSAQQFPDLHSELNLSSLELGDSALYFCASSVGDSDTQYFGPGTRLTVL.